The 4 T cell receptor beta chains given below trace back to one sample, sequenced in a study of blood T cell repertoires in COVID-19. Sequenced by immunoSEQ multiplex PCR; TCRdb stores in-frame clones only, minus some. This table has roughly 140,000 clones, approximately 85% appearing once. Sequencing input: peripheral blood. These TCRs come from a man in his forties or fifties with acute or convalescent COVID-19.

The chain recombines TRBV9 with TRBJ2-7; D uncertain. The V and J ends lost 3 bases and 3 bases respectively, with 13 bases between them. The CDR3 has 14 residues. Germline CDR1 reads SGDLS; CDR2 reads YYNGEE. As DNA, the CDR3 is TGTGCCAGCAGCGCCACTTCCGCCATCTACGAGCAGTACTTC. Translated: CASSATSAIYEQYF.

The genes are TRBV5-1 and TRBJ2-3, with TRBD1 identical over 9 bases. The germline V gene has CDR1 SGHRS and CDR2 YFSETQ. The CDR3 runs to 17 residues. Trimming removed 0 bases from V and 2 bases from J; junction bases left unmatched: 7. The CDR3 reads CASSLGTGTGPTDTQYF. In nucleotides, the CDR3 is TGCGCCAGCAGCTTGGGTACCGGGACAGGGCCCACAGATACGCAGTATTTT. Combining the CDR3 with reference TRBV5-1 and TRBJ2-3 gives the whole variable domain KAGVTQTPRYLIKTRGQQVTLSCSPISGHRSVSWYQQTPGQGLQFLFEYFSETQRNKGNFPGRFSGRQFSNSRSEMNVSTLELGDSALYLCASSLGTGTGPTDTQYFGPGTRLTVL.

This chain joins TRBV7-6 and TRBJ2-2, with D perhaps TRBD2 (5 bases). The germline gives CDR1 SGHVS, CDR2 FNYEAQ. The CDR3 has 15 amino acids. V lost 4 bases and J 8 bases, leaving 17 bases between the germline ends. The CDR3 bases are TGTGCCAGCAGCTCTCCACCGCGTCCGGGGGGGGAGCTGTTTTTT. As protein: CASSSPPRPGGELFF.

The CDR3 coding sequence is TGCGCCAGCAGTCGACAGGGTTCTAGCACAGATACGCAGTATTTT. It encodes CASSRQGSSTDTQYF. The chain uses TRBV10-1 and TRBJ2-3, with TRBD1 identical over 7 bases. Germline V gene data show CDR1 as WNHNN and CDR2 as SYGVQD (reference sequence). The CDR3 loop spans 15 amino acids. V shed 5 bases and J 0 bases; nucleotides not matched to a gene: 5.